The entry below describes one TCR beta chain. Its antigen remains unidentified. Profiling relied on immunoSEQ multiplex PCR, and the TCRdb table lists in-frame clones only, not all of them. The sample consists of roughly 80,000 clones, 88% of them appearing once. In germline, CDR1 is SGDLS, CDR2 YYNGEE. This CDR3 has 15 amino acids. With 0 bases removed from V and 3 bases from J, the gap between germline ends came to 13 bases. The sample is drawn from a study of T cell responses to AZD1222 COVID-19 vaccine. Notes on the study in general: Spike was spanned by vaccine-associated CD4 TCRs, which were dominant at 160-218 and 743-854. Within unmutated variant regions lay the reported targets of nearly half of spike-specific TCRs. Mostly white British, mostly female donors; authors suggested clonal diversity may be underestimated.

Source: peripheral blood, taken on day 0 of MenACWY control vaccination. This sequence was found in an adult in good health. The genes are TRBV9 and TRBJ2-7; D is uncertain. CDR3: CASSVDPGSVYEQYF. CDR3 nucleotide sequence: TGTGCCAGCAGCGTAGACCCGGGTTCAGTCTACGAGCAGTACTTC.